The clone carrying this TCR beta chain was seen more than once but under ten times. Its antigen is not known. Expressed TCRB transcripts were sequenced because the isolated RNA had all been reverse transcribed beforehand. The assay was immunoSEQ multiplex PCR, and TCRdb's table has in-frame clones only and misses some. This table holds around 260,000 clones, around 24% found once. The record originates from a study of beta chain features in type 1 diabetes. Study-wide context: Taken together, all samples contributed some 98 million examined sorted cells. Study results and caveats: For Type 1 diabetes patients, all four CD4+ subsets carried TCRB CDR3s that were moderately but significantly shorter. Researchers reported that naive, central memory and Treg TCRB repertoires appeared more similar in patients than in healthy donors.

Germline V gene lookup returns CDR1 SGHDT and CDR2 YYEEEE. Trimming stripped 0 bases from V and 8 bases from J, with 20 bases between. This CDR3 spans 16 amino acids. One heparinised draw of blood, averaging roughly 110 mL, came from each donor. Sorting based on CD45RO/CCR7/CD25/CD127/CD95/CD27 separated CD4+ naive, central memory, regulatory and stem cell-like memory cells. Material for sequencing was naive CD4+ T cells from blood. This sequence was found in a woman in her thirties with type 1 diabetes. The gene calls are TRBV5-6 and TRBJ1-2, with D possibly TRBD1 on 5 matching bases. CDR3 bases: TGTGCCAGCAGCTTGGTGGTGACAGTCGTGACCCTAGGCTACACCTTC. This encodes CASSLVVTVVTLGYTF.